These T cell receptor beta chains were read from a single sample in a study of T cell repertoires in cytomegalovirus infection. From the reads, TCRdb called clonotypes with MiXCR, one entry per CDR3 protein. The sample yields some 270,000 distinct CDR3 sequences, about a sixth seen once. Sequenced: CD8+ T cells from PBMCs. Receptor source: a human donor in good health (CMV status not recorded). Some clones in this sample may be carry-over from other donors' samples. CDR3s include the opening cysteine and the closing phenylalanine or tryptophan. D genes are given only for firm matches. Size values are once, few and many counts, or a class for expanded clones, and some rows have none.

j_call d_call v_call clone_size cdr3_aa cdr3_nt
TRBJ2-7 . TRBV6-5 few CASSYSGWIRTNGYEQYF TGTGCCAGCAGTTACTCGGGTTGGATCAGGACTAACGGCTACGAGCAGTACTTC
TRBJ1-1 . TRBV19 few CASSIMGPGSEAFF TGTGCCAGTAGTATAATGGGACCTGGCTCTGAAGCTTTCTTT
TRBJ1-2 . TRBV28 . CASSLRAGNYGYTF TGTGCCAGCAGTTTGCGGGCGGGGAACTATGGCTACACCTTC
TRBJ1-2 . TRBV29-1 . CSAIEGGAGYTF TGCAGCGCTATAGAGGGGGGCGCGGGCTACACCTTC
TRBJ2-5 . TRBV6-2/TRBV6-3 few CASNTMGIQETQYF TGTGCCAGCAACACGATGGGAATCCAAGAGACCCAGTACTTC
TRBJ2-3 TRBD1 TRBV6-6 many CASSRDRRTDTQYF TGTGCCAGCAGTCGGGACAGGAGAACAGATACGCAGTATTTT
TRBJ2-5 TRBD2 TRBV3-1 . CASSHVKLAGQETQYF TGTGCCAGCAGCCATGTTAAACTAGCGGGACAAGAGACCCAGTACTTC
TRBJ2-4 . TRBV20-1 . CSATGRILAKNIQYF TGCAGTGCCACGGGACGTATACTAGCCAAAAACATTCAGTACTTC
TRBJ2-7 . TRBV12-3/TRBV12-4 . CASSFGAGAPREQYF TGTGCCAGCAGTTTCGGGGCGGGGGCTCCTCGAGAGCAGTACTTC
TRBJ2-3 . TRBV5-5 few CASSLSAGAVPDTQYF TGTGCCAGCAGCTTGTCCGCAGGGGCTGTGCCAGATACGCAGTATTTT
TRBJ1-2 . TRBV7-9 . CASSLSTATSRDGYTF TGTGCCAGCAGCTTATCGACGGCGACAAGCCGAGATGGCTACACCTTC
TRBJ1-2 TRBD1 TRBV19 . CASSPIQGSHYGYTF TGTGCCAGTAGTCCCATACAGGGGAGTCACTATGGCTACACCTTC
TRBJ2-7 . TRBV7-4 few CASSLDNGGARGEQYF TGTGCCAGCAGCTTAGACAACGGCGGGGCAAGGGGGGAGCAGTACTTC
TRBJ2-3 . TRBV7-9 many CASSQTGLQDTQYF TGTGCCAGCAGCCAAACCGGACTACAAGATACGCAGTATTTT
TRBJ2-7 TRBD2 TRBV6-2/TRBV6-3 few CASSYSRTSGFYEQYF TGTGCCAGCAGTTACTCGAGGACTAGCGGATTCTACGAGCAGTACTTC
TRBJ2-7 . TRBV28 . CASSYPDATSYEQYF TGTGCCAGCAGTTATCCCGACGCGACCTCCTACGAGCAGTACTTC
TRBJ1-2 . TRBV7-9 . CASSSARGYGYTF TGTGCCAGCAGCTCGGCCAGAGGCTATGGCTACACCTTC
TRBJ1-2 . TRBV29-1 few CSGRNGDAYGYTF TGCAGCGGCAGAAACGGGGACGCTTATGGCTACACCTTC
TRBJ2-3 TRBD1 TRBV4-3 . CASSHQRTGPDTQYF TGCGCCAGCAGCCATCAGCGGACAGGGCCAGATACGCAGTATTTT
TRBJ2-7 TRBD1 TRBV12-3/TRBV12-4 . CASSLRTGGTYEQYF TGTGCCAGCAGTTTGAGGACAGGGGGGACCTACGAGCAGTACTTC
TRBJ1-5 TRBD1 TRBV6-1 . CASSERTGLKQPQHF TGTGCCAGCAGTGAAAGGACAGGGCTAAAACAGCCCCAGCATTTT
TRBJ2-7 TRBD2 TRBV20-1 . CSARSGTSGGLSYEQYF TGCAGTGCTAGATCCGGGACTAGCGGGGGGTTATCCTACGAGCAGTACTTC
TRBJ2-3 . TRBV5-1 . CASSSTGDDARGTQYF TGCGCCAGCAGCTCAACAGGAGACGACGCACGGGGTACGCAGTATTTT
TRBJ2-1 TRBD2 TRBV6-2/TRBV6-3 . CASSYSLRGGAEQFF TGTGCCAGCAGTTACTCCTTGCGGGGGGGCGCTGAGCAGTTCTTC